A single sample gave rise to the 16 T cell receptor beta chains below, sequenced in a study of blood T cell repertoires in COVID-19. Method: immunoSEQ multiplex PCR; TCRdb's copy keeps in-frame clones and lacks some. The sample yields about 250,000 clones, roughly nine tenths seen once. Sequenced sample: PBMCs or T cells enriched from blood (not recorded which). Every receptor here comes from a woman aged 25 to 39 with acute COVID-19.

The chain uses TRBV19 and TRBJ1-2; D is possibly TRBD1 (5 bases). V lost 2 bases to trimming and J lost 7 bases, with 11 bases between them. Germline CDR1 is LNHDA and CDR2 is SQIVND (reference sequence). This CDR3 spans 13 amino acids. The CDR3 region is CASSILQGRGYTF. In nucleotides, the CDR3 is TGTGCCAGTAGTATACTCCAGGGCCGTGGCTACACCTTC. The full variable domain, completed using reference TRBV19 and TRBJ1-2, is DGGITQSPKYLFRKEGQNVTLSCEQNLNHDAMYWYRQDPGQGLRLIYYSQIVNDFQKGDIAEGYSVSREKKESFPLTVTSAQKNPTAFYLCASSILQGRGYTFGSGTRLTVV.

The chain combines TRBV5-6 with TRBJ1-2; no clear D. Germline V gene data show CDR1 as SGHDT and CDR2 as YYEEEE. The CDR3 spans 14 residues. V was pared by 0 bases and J by 0 bases, with 6 bases between. CDR3 in amino acids: CASSLGEANYGYTF. The CDR3 DNA is TGTGCCAGCAGCTTGGGGGAGGCTAACTATGGCTACACCTTC.

This chain connects TRBV11-2 to TRBJ1-2; D is undetermined. Germline CDR1 is SGHAT and CDR2 is FQNNGV. Trimming stripped 1 base from V and 4 bases from J, with 10 bases between. The CDR3 is made up of 14 amino acids. The CDR3 spells CASSLGPPGYGYTF. The DNA of the CDR3 is TGTGCCAGCAGCTTAGGGCCGCCAGGCTATGGCTACACCTTC.

This sequence joins TRBV30 and TRBJ1-2; D is ambiguous. CDR1 and CDR2 (germline): GTSNPN, SVGIG (reference sequence). Trimming pared 3 bases from V and 1 base from J, leaving 9 bases between. The CDR3 runs 13 residues. Written as DNA, the CDR3 is TGTGCCTGGAGGGGCCAAAGTAACTATGGCTACACCTTC. Its protein product is CAWRGQSNYGYTF. Complete variable domain (other parts from reference TRBV30 and TRBJ1-2): SQTIHQWPATLVQPVGSPLSLECTVEGTSNPNLYWYRQAAGRGLQLLFYSVGIGQISSEVPQNLSASRPQDRQFILSSKKLLLSDSGFYLCAWRGQSNYGYTFGSGTRLTVV.

The CDR3, as DNA: TGTGCTAGTGGTTTCACAGGGGGTACTGAAGCTTTCTTT. Translating gives CASGFTGGTEAFF. J is TRBJ1-1 and V is TRBV12-5; 8 nucleotides line up with TRBD1. Germline CDR1 reads LGHNT; CDR2 reads FRNRAP. The J segment lost 5 bases and the V segment lost 3 bases, leaving 2 bases of the junction unmatched. This CDR3 is built from 13 residues.

The V call is TRBV7-3, the J call TRBJ1-1; TRBD1 matches 7 bases. The V gene's germline CDR1 is SGHTA and CDR2 FQGTGA. The CDR3 has 13 residues. V lost 5 bases and J lost 7; bases outside the gene matches: 7. CDR3 DNA sequence: TGTGCCAGCAGCCGCGGGACAGTGAGTGAAGCTTTCTTT. Its protein is CASSRGTVSEAFF.

In this sample, this clone turned up once. The gene calls are TRBV19 and TRBJ1-2; 9 bases agree with TRBD1. The V gene's germline CDR1 is LNHDA and CDR2 SQIVND (reference sequence). With V trimmed by 7 bases and J by 5 bases, 11 bases remained unmatched. This CDR3 region has 15 residues. The CDR3 nucleotides read TGTGCCAGTACCCAAGCCGGGACAGGGCAATATGGCTACACCTTC. It encodes CASTQAGTGQYGYTF.

The count of this clone is one. The gene calls are TRBV19 and TRBJ1-2; 8 nucleotides align to TRBD1. The V segment lost 6 bases and the J segment 2 bases; nucleotides outside the gene matches: 2. The CDR3 has 13 residues. The germline V gene encodes CDR1 LNHDA and CDR2 SQIVND (reference sequence). This CDR3 reads CASRGTGNYGYTF. The CDR3 bases are TGTGCCAGTAGAGGGACAGGCAACTATGGCTACACCTTC.

V usage is TRBV7-2 and J usage is TRBJ1-4, with 8 nucleotides matching TRBD1. V shed 5 bases and J 4 bases; nucleotides not matched to a gene: 12. Germline V gene data show CDR1 as SGHTA and CDR2 as FQGNSA. This CDR3 is built from 17 residues. CDR3 protein: CASSRGQGGADNEKLFF. The CDR3 DNA reads as TGTGCCAGCAGCCGTGGACAGGGAGGGGCTGATAATGAAAAACTGTTTTTT.

The chain uses TRBV3-1 (or the pseudogene TRBV3-2) and TRBJ1-4, with D maybe TRBD1 (6 bases). Between the trimmed V and J ends, which lost 3 bases and 7 bases, there was a span of 9 bases. There are 13 residues in the CDR3. The germline gives CDR1 LGHDT, CDR2 YNNKEL (reference sequence). CDR3 sequence: CASSQNRVEKLFF. In nucleotides, the CDR3 is TGTGCCAGCAGCCAGAACAGGGTTGAAAAACTGTTTTTT.

The V and J genes are TRBV29-1 and TRBJ2-1; a possible D gene is TRBD2 (7 bases). The V end lost 2 bases, the J end lost 9 bases, and 11 bases lay between the germline ends. The CDR3 is 12 residues long. Germline V gene data show CDR1 as SQVTM and CDR2 as ANQGSEA. The CDR3 reads CSVEFGGAEQFF. In DNA form, the CDR3 reads TGCAGCGTTGAATTTGGGGGGGCTGAGCAGTTCTTC.

This chain links TRBV3-1 (or the pseudogene TRBV3-2) with TRBJ2-7; 8 nucleotides align to TRBD1. Germline V gene sequence: CDR1 LGHDT, CDR2 YNNKEL (reference sequence). This CDR3 spans 16 amino acids. The ends lost 1 base at V and 1 base at J; junction bases unmatched: 6. In DNA form, the CDR3 reads TGTGCCAGCAGCCAAGTCGCGAGGACAGGGTCCTACGAGCAGTACTTC. Amino acid sequence: CASSQVARTGSYEQYF.

The chain carries TRBV5-8 and TRBJ1-1; 9 nucleotides line up with TRBD1. Germline CDR1 reads SGHTS; CDR2 reads YDEGEE. V was clipped by 1 base and J by 6 bases; unmatched bases: 4. The CDR3 loop spans 14 amino acids. The CDR3 bases are TGTGCCAGCAGCTTGACAGGGGGCGCCGCTGAAGCTTTCTTT. This translates into CASSLTGGAAEAFF.

The chain uses TRBV4-1 and TRBJ2-2; 7 bases map to TRBD2. The CDR3 totals 17 residues. In germline, CDR1 is MGHRA, CDR2 YSYEKL. J gave up 0 bases and V 2 bases, and 6 bases lay outside the gene matches. In nucleotides, the CDR3 is TGCGCCAGCAGCCAATTAGCGGGCGGATCGAACACCGGGGAGCTGTTTTTT. Translated: CASSQLAGGSNTGELFF.

The CDR3 sequence: CASSIDRGLGETQYF. Written as DNA, the CDR3 is TGTGCCAGCAGTATAGACAGGGGGCTTGGCGAGACCCAGTACTTC. V is TRBV2 and J is TRBJ2-5, with TRBD1 identical over 10 bases. CDR3 size: 15 residues. Germline lookup yields CDR1 SNHLY and CDR2 FYNNEI. V was clipped by 5 bases and J by 5 bases; unmatched bases: 8.

V and J are TRBV18 and TRBJ2-7, with TRBD1 identical over 8 bases. CDR1 is KGHSH and CDR2 is LQKENI in the germline V gene. This CDR3 is 14 amino acids long. With V trimmed by 3 bases and J by 2 bases, 3 bases remained unmatched. Here the CDR3 reads CASSPDRATYEQYF. As DNA, the CDR3 is TGTGCCAGCTCACCGGACAGGGCAACCTACGAGCAGTACTTC.